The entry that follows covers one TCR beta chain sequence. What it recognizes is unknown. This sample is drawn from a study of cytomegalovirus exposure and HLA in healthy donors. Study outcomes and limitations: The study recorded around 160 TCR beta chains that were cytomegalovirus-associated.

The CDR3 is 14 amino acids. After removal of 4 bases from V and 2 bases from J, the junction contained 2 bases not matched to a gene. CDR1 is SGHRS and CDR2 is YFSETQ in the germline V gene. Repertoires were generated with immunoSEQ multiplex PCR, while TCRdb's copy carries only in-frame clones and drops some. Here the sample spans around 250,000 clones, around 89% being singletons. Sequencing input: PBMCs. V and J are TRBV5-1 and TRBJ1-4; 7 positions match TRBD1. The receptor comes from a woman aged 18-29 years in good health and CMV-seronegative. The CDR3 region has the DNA TGCGCCAGCAGCGGGACAGAGACTAATGAAAAACTGTTTTTT. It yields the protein CASSGTETNEKLFF.